Here is one T cell receptor beta chain with its context. No antigen is known for it. The source of the sample is a study of cytomegalovirus exposure and HLA in healthy donors. This CDR3 contains 13 residues. Germline CDR1 and CDR2: MGHRA and YSYEKL. V was pared by 4 bases and J by 7 bases, with 14 bases between. A multiplex PCR was run with 60 Vbeta primers and 13 Jbeta primers. TCRdb's copy holds only in-frame clones and misses some; the assay was immunoSEQ multiplex PCR. The table has 150,000 to 200,000 clones, roughly 80% seen once; the top ten hold less than 3%. Notes on the study in general: By HLA locus, TCR association rates varied in a later analysis, with DRB1 showing the most and HLA-C the fewest.

This sequence originates from a male donor in good health and CMV-seronegative. The sequenced material came from PBMCs. The J gene is TRBJ2-7, the V gene TRBV4-1; a weak D match, TRBD1 (5 bases). CDR3 region: CASSRQREGEQYF. The CDR3 nucleotides are TGCGCCAGCAGCCGACAGCGAGAAGGAGAGCAGTACTTC.